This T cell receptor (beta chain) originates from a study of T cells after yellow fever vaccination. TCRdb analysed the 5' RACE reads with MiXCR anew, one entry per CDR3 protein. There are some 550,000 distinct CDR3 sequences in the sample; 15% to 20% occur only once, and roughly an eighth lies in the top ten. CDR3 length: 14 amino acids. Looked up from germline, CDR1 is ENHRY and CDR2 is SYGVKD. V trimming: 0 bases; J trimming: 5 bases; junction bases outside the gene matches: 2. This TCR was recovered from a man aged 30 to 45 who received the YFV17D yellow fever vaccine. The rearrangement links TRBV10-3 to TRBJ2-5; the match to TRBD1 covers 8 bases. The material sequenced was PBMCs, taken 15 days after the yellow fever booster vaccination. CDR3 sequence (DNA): TGTGCCATCAGTGAGTCTGACAGGGGTGAGACCCAGTACTTC. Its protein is CAISESDRGETQYF.